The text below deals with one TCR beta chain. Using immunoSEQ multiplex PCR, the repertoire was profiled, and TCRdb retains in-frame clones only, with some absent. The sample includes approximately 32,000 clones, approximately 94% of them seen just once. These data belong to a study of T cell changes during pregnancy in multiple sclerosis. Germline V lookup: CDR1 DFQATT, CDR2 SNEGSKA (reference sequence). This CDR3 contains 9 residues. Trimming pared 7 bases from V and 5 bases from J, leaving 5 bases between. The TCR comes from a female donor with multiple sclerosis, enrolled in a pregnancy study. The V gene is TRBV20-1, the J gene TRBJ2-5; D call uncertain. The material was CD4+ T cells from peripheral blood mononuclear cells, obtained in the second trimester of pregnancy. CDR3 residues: CSDAETQYF. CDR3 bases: TGCAGTGACGCGGAGACCCAGTACTTC.